Listed below are T cell receptor beta chains from one sample, sequenced in a study of T cells in localized non-small cell lung cancer. Only in-frame clones appear in the TCRdb table, and some are missing; sequencing was by immunoSEQ multiplex PCR. The profile shows over a thousand clones, 15% to 20% of them singletons. The sample was lung tumor tissue, taken before any cancer treatment. These receptors were obtained from a female donor older than 55 with stage I squamous cell lung carcinoma. Both conserved end residues are part of each CDR3. Each record gives: CDR3 protein, CDR3 DNA, V gene, J gene, D gene, clone size. The D gene is left open where the match is weak. A clone size is listed for some rows: how often the clone was seen (once, few, many), or a class if it is expanded.

CDR3 protein: CASSPGADIEAFF
CDR3 DNA: TGTGCCAGCTCACCAGGGGCAGATATTGAAGCTTTCTTT
V gene: TRBV18
J gene: TRBJ1-1
D gene: NA
clone size: few

CDR3 protein: CAMTDGATNEKLFF
CDR3 DNA: TGTGCCATGACGGATGGTGCAACTAATGAAAAACTGTTTTTT
V gene: TRBV19
J gene: TRBJ1-4
D gene: NA
clone size: NA

CDR3 protein: CASSGVQTGRAGELFF
CDR3 DNA: TGTGCCAGCAGCGGGGTTCAGACAGGAAGGGCCGGGGAGCTGTTTTTT
V gene: TRBV2
J gene: TRBJ2-2
D gene: NA
clone size: few

CDR3 protein: CASSGTGDTGRVFF
CDR3 DNA: TGTGCCAGCTCGGGGACAGGGGACACCGGTAGGGTGTTTTTT
V gene: TRBV6-8
J gene: TRBJ1-4
D gene: TRBD1
clone size: medium-sized

CDR3 protein: CASSLGQFWGLQNEKLFF
CDR3 DNA: TGTGCCAGCAGCTTAGGGCAGTTTTGGGGGTTACAGAATGAAAAACTGTTTTTT
V gene: TRBV11-3
J gene: TRBJ1-4
D gene: NA
clone size: large

CDR3 protein: CASSLRPQGAGELFF
CDR3 DNA: TGTGCCAGCAGTTTAAGGCCTCAGGGGGCCGGGGAGCTGTTTTTT
V gene: TRBV28
J gene: TRBJ2-2
D gene: TRBD1
clone size: medium-sized

CDR3 protein: CASSPGTSGSSEQYF
CDR3 DNA: TGTGCCAGCAGCCCCGGGACTAGCGGGAGTAGCGAGCAGTACTTC
V gene: TRBV11-3
J gene: TRBJ2-7
D gene: TRBD2
clone size: NA

CDR3 protein: CASTPGTRGSYEQYF
CDR3 DNA: TGCGCCAGCACCCCCGGGACTAGAGGCTCCTACGAGCAGTACTTC
V gene: TRBV5-1
J gene: TRBJ2-7
D gene: TRBD2
clone size: NA

CDR3 protein: CASSQGLAGGYEQYF
CDR3 DNA: TGTGCCAGCAGCCAGGGACTAGCGGGAGGGTACGAGCAGTACTTC
V gene: TRBV11-3
J gene: TRBJ2-7
D gene: TRBD2
clone size: large

CDR3 protein: CAISANVGGDGTEAFF
CDR3 DNA: TGTGCCATCAGTGCAAACGTGGGGGGGGATGGGACTGAAGCTTTCTTT
V gene: TRBV6-8
J gene: TRBJ1-1
D gene: NA
clone size: medium-sized

CDR3 protein: CASRAGTASYEQYF
CDR3 DNA: TGTGCCAGCAGGGCTGGGACAGCCTCCTACGAGCAGTACTTC
V gene: TRBV9
J gene: TRBJ2-7
D gene: TRBD1
clone size: NA

CDR3 protein: CASSKGHMNTEAFF
CDR3 DNA: TGTGCCAGCAGCAAGGGGCACATGAACACTGAAGCTTTCTTT
V gene: TRBV11-3
J gene: TRBJ1-1
D gene: NA
clone size: medium-sized

CDR3 protein: CASSPWGQPMNTEAFF
CDR3 DNA: TGTGCCAGCAGCCCATGGGGGCAGCCTATGAACACTGAAGCTTTCTTT
V gene: TRBV11-3
J gene: TRBJ1-1
D gene: NA
clone size: NA

CDR3 protein: CASSTDRARMNTEAFF
CDR3 DNA: TGCGCCAGCAGCACGGACAGGGCGAGAATGAACACTGAAGCTTTCTTT
V gene: TRBV5-1
J gene: TRBJ1-1
D gene: TRBD1
clone size: NA

CDR3 protein: CASSQDPLPGRYGYTF
CDR3 DNA: TGCGCCAGCAGCCAAGATCCCTTACCAGGGCGCTATGGCTACACCTTC
V gene: TRBV4-1
J gene: TRBJ1-2
D gene: NA
clone size: NA

CDR3 protein: CASSPQSIYEKLFF
CDR3 DNA: TGTGCCAGCAGCCCTCAGTCGATTTATGAAAAACTGTTTTTT
V gene: TRBV28
J gene: TRBJ1-4
D gene: NA
clone size: few

CDR3 protein: CASRPGTGYSYEQYF
CDR3 DNA: TGTGCCAGCAGACCCGGGACAGGTTATTCCTACGAGCAGTACTTC
V gene: TRBV28
J gene: TRBJ2-7
D gene: TRBD1
clone size: few

CDR3 protein: CASSPGLAGVETQYF
CDR3 DNA: TGTGCCAGCAGCCCGGGACTAGCGGGAGTAGAGACCCAGTACTTC
V gene: TRBV6-8
J gene: TRBJ2-5
D gene: TRBD2
clone size: NA

CDR3 protein: CASSQRQAQDEQYF
CDR3 DNA: TGTGCCAGCAGCCAAAGACAGGCCCAGGACGAGCAGTACTTC
V gene: TRBV11-3
J gene: TRBJ2-7
D gene: NA
clone size: medium-sized

CDR3 protein: CASSPHAPGGTEAFF
CDR3 DNA: TGTGCCAGCAGTCCCCACGCTCCAGGGGGCACTGAAGCTTTCTTT
V gene: TRBV28
J gene: TRBJ1-1
D gene: TRBD1
clone size: few

CDR3 protein: CSVRTTSGRSTDTQYF
CDR3 DNA: TGCAGCGTGCGCACGACTAGCGGGAGGTCCACAGATACGCAGTATTTT
V gene: TRBV29-1
J gene: TRBJ2-3
D gene: TRBD2
clone size: large

CDR3 protein: CASSLTSGSGVEQFF
CDR3 DNA: TGTGCCAGCAGCTTAACTAGCGGGAGCGGAGTGGAGCAGTTCTTC
V gene: TRBV11-3
J gene: TRBJ2-1
D gene: TRBD2
clone size: NA

CDR3 protein: CASSWAGAGTTYEQYF
CDR3 DNA: TGTGCCAGCAGCTGGGCAGGGGCGGGGACGACCTACGAGCAGTACTTC
V gene: TRBV9
J gene: TRBJ2-7
D gene: NA
clone size: medium-sized

CDR3 protein: CASSLGPGDIQYF
CDR3 DNA: TGCGCCAGCAGCTTGGGACCCGGGGACATTCAGTACTTC
V gene: TRBV23-1
J gene: TRBJ2-4
D gene: NA
clone size: few

CDR3 protein: CASSPGQSNQPQHF
CDR3 DNA: TGTGCCAGCTCACCAGGACAAAGCAATCAGCCCCAGCATTTT
V gene: TRBV18
J gene: TRBJ1-5
D gene: NA
clone size: NA

CDR3 protein: CASSYIGSTEAFF
CDR3 DNA: TGTGCCAGCAGTTACATCGGAAGCACTGAAGCTTTCTTT
V gene: TRBV6-8
J gene: TRBJ1-1
D gene: NA
clone size: NA

CDR3 protein: CASSYGLYEQYF
CDR3 DNA: TGTGCCAGCAGTTACGGACTCTACGAGCAGTACTTC
V gene: TRBV6-8
J gene: TRBJ2-7
D gene: NA
clone size: few

CDR3 protein: CASSLQGYGTDTQYF
CDR3 DNA: TGTGCCAGCAGCCTCCAGGGTTACGGCACAGATACGCAGTATTTT
V gene: TRBV11-3
J gene: TRBJ2-3
D gene: NA
clone size: medium-sized

CDR3 protein: CASRTSWQETQYF
CDR3 DNA: TGTGCCAGCAGGACTAGCTGGCAAGAGACCCAGTACTTC
V gene: TRBV6-8
J gene: TRBJ2-5
D gene: TRBD2
clone size: NA

CDR3 protein: CASSLTLAGGTDTGELFF
CDR3 DNA: TGTGCCAGCAGCTTAACACTAGCGGGTGGTACGGACACCGGGGAGCTGTTTTTT
V gene: TRBV11-3
J gene: TRBJ2-2
D gene: TRBD2
clone size: NA

CDR3 protein: CASSVGLAGFFTDTQYF
CDR3 DNA: TGTGCCAGCAGCGTAGGGCTAGCGGGGTTCTTCACAGATACGCAGTATTTT
V gene: TRBV9
J gene: TRBJ2-3
D gene: TRBD2
clone size: few